This TCR beta chain was sequenced for a study of cytomegalovirus exposure and HLA in healthy donors. 60 Vbeta and 13 Jbeta primers were used in PCR. Sequencing used immunoSEQ multiplex PCR; TCRdb keeps in-frame clones, though not all of them. The repertoire has about 150,000 clones, around 9% of them found once; the top ten carry roughly 7%. Per germline, CDR1 SGHRS and CDR2 YFSETQ. CDR3 length equals 12 residues. V lost 4 bases, J lost 3 bases, and 8 bases lay in between. The chain recombines TRBV5-1 with TRBJ2-7; D not resolved. The material sequenced was PBMCs. The sequence was obtained from a woman aged 40 to 49 in good health and CMV-seropositive. CDR3 sequence (DNA): TGCGCCAGCAGCCTGGACGGCTACGAGCAGTACTTC. Translated, it gives CASSLDGYEQYF.